The 24 T cell receptor beta chains below were found in one sample sequenced in a study of response to subunit inactivated influenza vaccine. TCRdb itself ran the RT-PCR reads through MiXCR, one entry per CDR3 protein. The profile shows around 530,000 distinct CDR3 sequences, around 11% of them singletons. Sequencing used PBMCs from blood, obtained on the day of vaccination. The receptor set was obtained from a man in his fifties or sixties who received an inactivated influenza vaccine.

The chain couples TRBV3-1 to TRBJ1-2; TRBD1 aligns across 7 bases. Trimming took 8 bases from V and 4 from J; bases not matched to a gene: 4. Per germline, CDR1 LGHDT and CDR2 YNNKEL (reference sequence). The CDR3 consists of 12 residues. The CDR3 DNA sequence: TGTGCCAGCGGGAGACAGGGCTATGGCTACACCTTC. This translates into CASGRQGYGYTF.

Only a few counts were recorded for this clonotype. The gene calls are TRBV4-3 and TRBJ2-1, with a weak D call TRBD2 (6 bases). V dropped 0 bases and J dropped 8 bases, with 29 bases sitting between them. CDR3 length equals 20 residues. Germline assignment: CDR1 LGHNA and CDR2 YSLEER. CDR3 region: CASSQDNWRGEGVIGDEQFF. CDR3 nucleotides: TGCGCCAGCAGCCAAGATAATTGGCGGGGAGAGGGAGTGATTGGGGATGAGCAGTTCTTC.

This clonotype was picked up a small number of times. The chain links TRBV6-2 or TRBV6-3 to TRBJ2-1; no reliable D call. V lost 3 bases, J lost 6 bases, and 15 bases lay in between. Germline V gene data show CDR1 as MNHEY and CDR2 as SVGEGT. The CDR3 is 15 residues long. CDR3 sequence (DNA): TGTGCCAGCAGTTATTCGCGAGGTCGGGTCAATGAGCAGTTCTTC. This translates into CASSYSRGRVNEQFF.

On this clonotype: The junction departs from germline at one end; a sequencing error may be responsible. V and J are TRBV20-1 and TRBJ2-1; D is possibly TRBD2 (6 bases). CDR3 size: 17 residues. The germline V gene encodes CDR1 DFQATT and CDR2 SNEGSKA (reference sequence). DNA of the CDR3: TGCTGTGCTAGAGATACCAGCGGGCTGAGCTCCTACAATGAGCAGTTCTTC. It translates to CCARDTSGLSSYNEQFF.

The chain combines TRBV24-1 with TRBJ2-1; the D is unclear. CDR3 length: 11 amino acids. V dropped 6 bases and J dropped 15 bases, with 14 bases sitting between them. In germline, CDR1 is KGHDR, CDR2 SFDVKD. CDR3 bases: TGTGCCACCAGTTCGACCGCCAAGTGGTTCTTC. Translating it yields CATSSTAKWFF.

The chain couples TRBV4-2 to TRBJ2-7; D gene ambiguous. Germline CDR1 is LGHNA and CDR2 is YNFKEQ. The CDR3 loop spans 15 amino acids. The V end was cut by 5 bases, the J end by 0 bases, with 14 bases between. CDR3 DNA: TGTGCCAGCAGCGCCCGACTGACTGACTCCTACGAGCAGTACTTC. Amino acid sequence: CASSARLTDSYEQYF.

This clonotype was observed many times. This chain links TRBV28 with TRBJ2-2; unclear D gene. Germline values: CDR1 MDHEN, CDR2 SYDVKM. V was clipped by 4 bases and J by 8 bases, with 14 bases between them. The CDR3 sequence is 14 residues long. The CDR3 loop is CASSSLWFVGELFF. The CDR3 DNA follows: TGTGCCAGCAGTTCCCTTTGGTTTGTAGGGGAGCTGTTTTTT.

This clonotype was seen many times. The chain combines TRBV10-3 with TRBJ1-4; D gene unclear. Germline CDR1 and CDR2: ENHRY and SYGVKD. The CDR3 consists of 13 residues. V was pared by 2 bases and J by 7 bases, with 8 bases between. CDR3 region: CAISEGRGEKLFF. The DNA for the CDR3 is TGTGCCATCAGTGAGGGGCGAGGTGAAAAACTGTTTTTT.

The chain carries TRBV29-1 and TRBJ2-1; the D gene is possibly TRBD2 (6 bases). Per the germline V gene, CDR1 is SQVTM and CDR2 is ANQGSEA. CDR3 length equals 12 residues. V dropped 7 bases and J dropped 0 bases, with 7 bases sitting between them. CDR3 DNA: TGCAGCGGGACTACCTCCTACAATGAGCAGTTCTTC. Translating gives CSGTTSYNEQFF.

In its sample, this clonotype was seen a few times. The chain joins TRBV6-1 to TRBJ1-1, with D unresolved. The length of the CDR3 is 15 residues. CDR1 is MNHNS, CDR2 SASEGT, per germline. Trimming stripped 6 bases from V and 0 bases from J, with 14 bases between. CDR3 sequence reads: CASRASGNMNTEAFF. CDR3 bases: TGTGCCAGCAGGGCGTCGGGGAACATGAACACTGAAGCTTTCTTT.

The V call is TRBV29-1, the J call TRBJ2-6; D possibly uses TRBD1 or TRBD2 (5 bases each). CDR1 and CDR2 from the germline V gene are SQVTM and ANQGSEA. Trimming pared 6 bases from V and 0 bases from J, leaving 24 bases between. The CDR3 totals 19 residues. CDR3 DNA: TGCAGCGTCCTAATCCGGGACGGACGACGTGACTCTGGGGCCAACGTCCTGACTTTC. Its protein is CSVLIRDGRRDSGANVLTF.

This clonotype was counted between two and nine times. The chain employs TRBV10-3 and TRBJ2-7; a possible D gene is TRBD2 (5 bases). CDR3 length equals 16 residues. The germline gives CDR1 ENHRY, CDR2 SYGVKD. V shed 6 bases and J shed 2 bases, with 20 bases lying between them. The CDR3, as DNA: TGTGCCATCAGCTCCCCCGGGAACCTGGGAACCTACGAGCAGTACTTC. Its protein is CAISSPGNLGTYEQYF.

The chain couples TRBV7-9 to TRBJ1-1; D remains ambiguous. CDR1 and CDR2 from the germline V gene are SEHNR and FQNEAQ (reference sequence). V was cut by 2 bases and J by 1 base, with 8 bases left in between. This CDR3 spans 14 amino acids. CDR3 DNA: TGTGCCAGCAGCTTACATATGGAGAACACTGAAGCTTTCTTT. Amino acid sequence: CASSLHMENTEAFF.

The chain joins TRBV12-3 or TRBV12-4 to TRBJ2-6; the D gene could be TRBD1 or TRBD2 (5 bases each). V dropped 3 bases and J dropped 0 bases, with 12 bases sitting between them. CDR3 length equals 17 residues. The CDR3 nucleotides read TGTGCCAGCAGTTTTTGGGACCGAGCCTCTGGGGCCAACGTCCTGACTTTC. Protein product: CASSFWDRASGANVLTF.

The chain links TRBV6-1 to TRBJ2-5, with no clear D. CDR1 and CDR2 from the germline V gene are MNHNS and SASEGT. This CDR3 region has 14 residues. Trimming shortened V by 1 base and J by 3 bases, and 9 bases separated the two germline ends. The CDR3, as DNA: TGTGCCAGCAGTGAAGTTTTGAGGAAAGAGACCCAGTACTTC. Its protein product is CASSEVLRKETQYF.

This clonotype was detected many times. V and J are TRBV12-3 or TRBV12-4 and TRBJ1-1; D gene ambiguous. V was clipped by 8 bases and J by 0 bases, with 7 bases between them. The CDR3 is 12 residues long. CDR3: CASGDMNTEAFF. CDR3 nucleotide sequence: TGTGCCAGCGGAGATATGAACACTGAAGCTTTCTTT.

The chain has TRBV5-1 and TRBJ2-1; 8 bases line up with TRBD2. Germline CDR1 is SGHRS and CDR2 is YFSETQ. Losses at the gene ends were 4 bases for V and 0 bases for J; bases not matched to a gene: 6. The CDR3 loop spans 16 amino acids. The CDR3 region is CASSLSGSVSYNEQFF. The CDR3 bases are TGCGCCAGCAGCCTCAGCGGGAGTGTCTCCTACAATGAGCAGTTCTTC.

J is TRBJ1-1 and V is TRBV15; tentatively, D is TRBD1 (5 bases). The CDR3 has 16 amino acids. V dropped 0 bases and J dropped 0 bases, with 11 bases sitting between them. Germline CDR1 LNHNV, CDR2 YYDKDF (reference sequence). The CDR3, as DNA: TGTGCCACCAGCAGAGATTATGCAGGGCTGAACACTGAAGCTTTCTTT. Its translation: CATSRDYAGLNTEAFF.

This clonotype was recorded a few times. The chain employs TRBV2 and TRBJ1-2, with TRBD1 as a possible D gene (6 bases). The CDR3 contains 16 residues. V shed 5 bases and J shed 2 bases, with 18 bases lying between them. Germline values: CDR1 SNHLY, CDR2 FYNNEI. The CDR3, as DNA: TGTGCCAGCAGTAACGAGGTAGGGGACACCAACTATGGCTACACCTTC. Protein sequence: CASSNEVGDTNYGYTF.

The CDR3 region has the DNA TGTGCCAGCAGCCACCTGGGGGTAGCTGGCACCGGGGAGCTGTTTTTT. It translates to CASSHLGVAGTGELFF. The V and J genes are TRBV7-9 and TRBJ2-2, with D perhaps being TRBD1 or TRBD2 (5 bases each). The germline V and J ends were trimmed by 5 bases and 4 bases, with 17 bases remaining between them. Looked up from germline, CDR1 is SEHNR and CDR2 is FQNEAQ (reference sequence). The CDR3 has 16 residues. Full variable domain (remainder filled in from reference TRBV7-9 and TRBJ2-2): DTGVSQNPRHKITKRGQNVTFRCDPISEHNRLYWYRQTLGQGPEFLTYFQNEAQLEKSRLLSDRFSAERPKGSFSTLEIQRTEQGDSAMYLCASSHLGVAGTGELFFGEGSRLTVL.

This clonotype was seen more than once but under ten times. The chain carries TRBV9 and TRBJ2-5, with 10 bases fitting TRBD1. V lost 3 bases, J lost 5 bases, and 7 bases stayed unmatched. CDR1 and CDR2 from the germline V gene are SGDLS and YYNGEE. The CDR3 is made up of 15 amino acids. The CDR3 loop reads CASSATGGVVETQYF. The CDR3 nucleotides are TGTGCCAGCAGCGCGACAGGGGGCGTGGTTGAGACCCAGTACTTC.

This clonotype came up a few times. This chain uses TRBV12-3 or TRBV12-4 with TRBJ2-7, with 12 bases lining up with TRBD2. The CDR3 contains 15 residues. With V trimmed by 2 bases and J by 4 bases, 3 bases remained unmatched. CDR3 region: CASSLSGTSGYEQYF. CDR3 in DNA: TGTGCCAGCAGTTTATCCGGGACTAGCGGGTACGAGCAGTACTTC.

There are many counts of this clonotype. This chain connects TRBV29-1 to TRBJ2-1; 9 bases are a match to TRBD1. Germline V gene sequence: CDR1 SQVTM, CDR2 ANQGSEA. The CDR3 is 14 amino acids. V lost 6 bases and J lost 5; bases outside the gene matches: 8. The CDR3 sequence is CSVSGDRVNNEQFF. The CDR3 DNA is TGCAGCGTCAGTGGGGACAGGGTCAACAATGAGCAGTTCTTC.

This clonotype turned up a few times. The rearrangement links TRBV10-3 to TRBJ1-1; D is ambiguous. CDR1 and CDR2 from the germline V gene are ENHRY and SYGVKD. Between the trimmed V and J ends, which lost 0 bases and 0 bases, there was a span of 11 bases. The CDR3 loop spans 16 amino acids. This chain's CDR3 is CAISESWIEMNTEAFF. For the CDR3, the DNA is TGTGCCATCAGTGAGTCCTGGATAGAGATGAACACTGAAGCTTTCTTT.